These T cell receptor beta chains were read from a single sample in a study of T cell repertoires in cytomegalovirus infection. TCRdb re-derived calls from the reads in MiXCR, one entry per CDR3 protein. The sample comprises under 200,000 distinct CDR3 sequences, 8.5% to 10% of which are singletons, and approximately 4.6% rests with the top ten. The sample consisted of PBMCs. Receptors originate from a human donor in good health (CMV status not recorded). Some clones in this sample may be carry-over from other donors' samples. The CDR3 runs from the conserved cysteine through the conserved F or W. The D gene is left open where the match is weak. Some rows have no size entry. The others give once, few or many, or a class for an expanded clone.

D gene	clone size	J gene	V gene	CDR3 DNA	CDR3 protein
TRBD1	few	TRBJ1-5	TRBV6-2/TRBV6-3	TGTGCCAGCAGTTATACAGGGGGTTGGCCCCAGCATTTT	CASSYTGGWPQHF
.	many	TRBJ1-2	TRBV7-2	TGTGCCAGCAGCCCCGGGCCGCACTTCTATGGCTACACCTTC	CASSPGPHFYGYTF
TRBD2	.	TRBJ2-1	TRBV3-1	TGTGCCAGCAGCCAAGATTTTAGCGGGGGGACGGACAATGAGCAGTTCTTC	CASSQDFSGGTDNEQFF
.	.	TRBJ1-1	TRBV18	TGTGCCAGCTCACCACCAGGTAGGGACGAAGCTTTCTTT	CASSPPGRDEAFF
.	.	TRBJ1-1	TRBV5-3	TGTGCCAGCAGCTTGAGTCCGCCGCGGCCCGGGTGGATCACTGAAGCTTTCTTT	CASSLSPPRPGWITEAFF
.	many	TRBJ2-7	TRBV28	TGTGCCAGCAGCTTCTCGTCCTACGAGCAGTACTTC	CASSFSSYEQYF
.	many	TRBJ1-2	TRBV7-9	TGTGCCAGCAGCCCAAGGACAGATAACTATGGCTACACCTTC	CASSPRTDNYGYTF
.	.	TRBJ1-1	TRBV29-1	TGCAGCGTCCGACCCCGCACCGGGAACACTGAAGCTTTCTTT	CSVRPRTGNTEAFF
TRBD1	many	TRBJ1-4	TRBV7-2	TGTGCCAGCGGTCACAGGGGCGCGGGTGAAAAACTGTTTTTT	CASGHRGAGEKLFF
.	.	TRBJ1-5	TRBV15	TGTGCCACCAGCCGAGAAGGGGATCAGCCCCAGCATTTT	CATSREGDQPQHF
TRBD1	many	TRBJ2-4	TRBV7-2	TGTGCCAGCAGCTTTACGACAGGGAGAGCCAAAAACATTCAGTACTTC	CASSFTTGRAKNIQYF
.	many	TRBJ1-5	TRBV28	TGTGCCAGCAGTTTATTTAGCGGGATAAATCAGCCCCAGCATTTT	CASSLFSGINQPQHF
.	many	TRBJ2-5	TRBV6-2/TRBV6-3	TGTGCCAGCAGTCCTACCGGGCCTCGAGGGGCAGAGACCCAGTACTTC	CASSPTGPRGAETQYF
.	few	TRBJ2-6	TRBV6-6	TGTGCCAGCAGCGTGAACTCTGGGGCCAACGTCCTGACTTTC	CASSVNSGANVLTF
TRBD1	many	TRBJ1-1	TRBV28	TGTGCCAGCAGTTTACCTACAGGGGAACTCACTGAAGCTTTCTTT	CASSLPTGELTEAFF
.	few	TRBJ1-2	TRBV5-4	TGTGCCAGCAGCTTGATCGGGATTCTGGGGGGCTACACCTTC	CASSLIGILGGYTF
TRBD2	many	TRBJ2-1	TRBV19	TGTGCCAGTAGTCCCATCCTGGCGGGGGGATACAATGAGCAGTTCTTC	CASSPILAGGYNEQFF
.	.	TRBJ1-5	TRBV19	TGTGCCAGTACCCCGAGGCCCGGGAATCAGCCCCAGCATTTT	CASTPRPGNQPQHF
.	many	TRBJ2-5	TRBV7-9	TGTGCCAGCAGCACGAGTCAGGGGAGGGAGACCCAGTACTTC	CASSTSQGRETQYF
TRBD1	many	TRBJ1-1	TRBV28	TGTGCCAGCAGTCGGGGACAGAGTACTTACACTGAAGCTTTCTTT	CASSRGQSTYTEAFF
.	.	TRBJ1-1	TRBV7-6	TGTGCCAGCAGCTTAGGGGGAGGGGAACCCTCCTCTGAAGCTTTCTTT	CASSLGGGEPSSEAFF
.	few	TRBJ1-1	TRBV7-9	TGTGCCAGCAGCCAAGTAGGGGGGGACACTGAAGCTTTCTTT	CASSQVGGDTEAFF
.	many	TRBJ1-2	TRBV7-2	TGTGCCAGCAGCTTTAAACAGGGAGAACATGGCTACACCTTC	CASSFKQGEHGYTF
TRBD1	many	TRBJ1-3	TRBV7-8	TGTGCCAGCAGAACAGGGGGTCCTGGAAACACCATATATTTT	CASRTGGPGNTIYF
.	many	TRBJ2-1	TRBV27	TGTGCCAGCAGTTACTCGCCGGGACACGGCCCAGGTGAGCAGTTCTTC	CASSYSPGHGPGEQFF
.	.	TRBJ1-3	TRBV5-6	TGTGCCAGCAGCCCAACTTTTCGTGGAAACACCATATATTTT	CASSPTFRGNTIYF
TRBD1	many	TRBJ1-5	TRBV7-9	TGTGCCAGCAGCGCCTCGACAGGGGGAAGCCAGCCCCAGCATTTT	CASSASTGGSQPQHF
TRBD1	.	TRBJ1-2	TRBV20-1	TGCAGTGCTAGTTTCAGGGGGTTGTATGGCTACACCTTC	CSASFRGLYGYTF
.	once	TRBJ2-4	TRBV7-6	TGTGCTAGCAGCCTAGGTTTTGGGGACATTCAGTACTTC	CASSLGFGDIQYF
.	.	TRBJ2-5	TRBV28	TGTGCCAGCAGTTGGGGGGGGGCATCCCAGTACTTC	CASSWGGASQYF
.	few	TRBJ1-2	TRBV20-1	TGCAGTGCTAGGGGCAGTCCTAACTATGGCTACACCTTC	CSARGSPNYGYTF
TRBD1	many	TRBJ2-7	TRBV6-2/TRBV6-3	TGTGCCAGCAGTTACGGGACAGCAGTCTTCGAGCAGTACTTC	CASSYGTAVFEQYF
.	few	TRBJ2-7	TRBV6-6	TGTGCCAGCAGTTACCAAGACAGGGAGGGCGAGCAGTACTTC	CASSYQDREGEQYF
.	.	TRBJ1-2	TRBV28	TGTGCCAGCAGTTTAGGGCAGGGTACAACCAACTATGGCTACACCTTC	CASSLGQGTTNYGYTF
TRBD1	few	TRBJ1-1	TRBV5-4	TGTGCCAGCAGGAAGGACAGGGAAAACACTGAAGCTTTCTTT	CASRKDRENTEAFF
.	many	TRBJ2-3	TRBV11-1	TGTGCCAGCAGCTTAATAGCCCGGAGGGATGCAGATACGCAGTATTTT	CASSLIARRDADTQYF
.	.	TRBJ2-3	TRBV20-1	TGCAGTGCTAGTGTGGCGGGGAGCACAGATACGCAGTATTTT	CSASVAGSTDTQYF
.	many	TRBJ2-2	TRBV7-2	TGTGCCAGCAGCTTGCACCCCACCGGGGAGCTGTTTTTT	CASSLHPTGELFF
.	.	TRBJ1-4	TRBV28	TGTGCCAGCTCAGCAACTAATGAAAAACTGTTTTTT	CASSATNEKLFF
TRBD1	many	TRBJ2-2	TRBV7-2	TGTGCCAGCAGCCTCGACAGGGGCCCCGGGGAGCTGTTTTTT	CASSLDRGPGELFF